The rows below give T cell receptor beta chains drawn from one sample of a study of technical replicates of blood from a few donors. The protocol was immunoSEQ multiplex PCR, while the TCRdb copy is restricted to in-frame clones and leaves out a portion. Among tens of thousands of clones, 95% to 97% were seen once, and the ten largest hold roughly 0.2%. Specimen: T cells isolated from PBMCs. The receptors originated from a human donor in good health. Both conserved end residues are part of each CDR3.

TRBV6-6 | CASSQGEIADTQYF
TRBV7-9 | CASSLTGNTEAFF
TRBV15 | CATSRGTDSKSANGYTF
TRBV27 | CASSLAGDPRGMVFF
TRBV19 | CASSERTGSSGNTIYF
TRBV11-2 | CASSLRQDTEAFF
TRBV27 | CASTPGHGSYGYTF
TRBV30 | CAWGTDIAKNIQYF
TRBV27 | CASSSWTGAVETQYF
TRBV27 | CASSPTQGGEQYF
TRBV4-2 | CASSQDRRTGDSEQYF
TRBV4-1 | CASSQEGTRGSEQFF
TRBV27 | CASSYSGGSYEQYF
TRBV10-3 | CAISQDTDTQYF
TRBV11-3 | CASSFLPGLAGSYNEQFF
TRBV7-9 | CASSLGTAKRGGETQYF
TRBV30 | CAWSPYRVSNTEAFF
TRBV27 | CASSLTVSEKLFF
TRBV2 | CASSVSSGRAVRELFF
TRBV27 | CASSSSGFGNYEQYF
TRBV9 | CASSVEADRGNWNEQFF
TRBV9 | CASSARLAEDNEQFF
TRBV28 | CAKSKGQNYGYTF
TRBV25-1 | CASESGSSYEQFF
TRBV2 | CASAQGGFIATNEKLFF
TRBV2 | CASARIASFTDTQYF
TRBV2 | CASIETEVLETQYF
TRBV2 | CASQAFDTEAFF